This T cell receptor (beta chain) was documented in a study of PD-L1 blockade in urothelial cancer. About the research overall: Blood analysis was done at 3 weeks (second dose) and 6 weeks after treatment began.

Each PCR reaction had synthetic TCR analog templates spiked into it. This table comes from immunoSEQ multiplex PCR, and its TCRdb copy is limited to in-frame clones, with some not included. Among about 30,000 clones listed, roughly nine tenths were seen once. Time point specified: peripheral blood 6 weeks after treatment start. Patients were living with locally advanced or metastatic urothelial carcinoma. Germline V gene data show CDR1 as SGHAT and CDR2 as FQNNGV. The V and J ends lost 3 bases and 4 bases, in that order; junction bases with no gene match: 4. The CDR3 runs 16 residues. V gene TRBV11-2 combines with J gene TRBJ2-2, with 11 nucleotides matching TRBD1. The clonotype originates from a man older than 75 with urothelial cancer. The specimen comprised PBMCs, sampled around atezolizumab (anti-PD-L1) treatment. The CDR3 bases are TGTGCCAGCAGCTTTCGGACAGGGGGCTTCACCGGGGAGCTGTTTTTT. Translated: CASSFRTGGFTGELFF.